These 15 T cell receptor beta chains came from one sample sequenced in a study of shared clonotypes between healthy human individuals. Measured with immunoSEQ multiplex PCR; TCRdb has only the in-frame clones, and not every one. The table records 2,500,000 or so clones, 85% to 95% of them present only once. Sequencing input: naive CD4+ T cells from PBMCs. The sample's subset: CD45RA+ positively selected. These receptors originate from a young man in good health. Some clones in this sample may be carry-over from other donors' samples.

The sample holds a few counts of this clone. The gene calls are TRBV28 and TRBJ2-7, with 10 positions matching TRBD1. CDR3 length equals 15 residues. The trim removed 6 bases at V and 6 bases at J, leaving 11 bases unmatched. Germline V gene lookup returns CDR1 MDHEN and CDR2 SYDVKM. In DNA form, the CDR3 reads TGTGCCAGCAGGCCTGCCCTTGACAGGGGGCCCGAGCAGTACTTC. The encoded protein is CASRPALDRGPEQYF.

In this sample, this clone turned up a few times. The CDR3 reads CASRDDQPQHF. In DNA, the CDR3 is TGTGCCAGCAGGGATGATCAGCCCCAGCATTTT. The gene calls are TRBV4-2 and TRBJ1-5; D is uncertain. Germline CDR1 is LGHNA and CDR2 is YNFKEQ. This CDR3 is 11 amino acids long. Trimming took 6 bases from V and 5 from J, leaving 5 bases between them.

The chain is built from TRBV6-1 and TRBJ1-1, with D perhaps matching TRBD1 (5 bases). CDR1 MNHNS and CDR2 SASEGT come from the germline V gene. Trimming took off 6 bases at V and 3 bases at J, with 17 bases between the two ends. The CDR3 consists of 15 residues. CDR3 protein: CASSDPPGVHTEAFF. The CDR3 nucleotides read TGTGCCAGCAGCGACCCCCCGGGGGTCCACACTGAAGCTTTCTTT.

The chain has TRBV15 and TRBJ2-3; D remains unclear. V shed 2 bases and J shed 7 bases, with 7 bases lying between them. Germline V gene lookup returns CDR1 LNHNV and CDR2 YYDKDF (reference sequence). The CDR3 extends over 12 amino acids. For the CDR3, the DNA is TGTGCCACCAGCAGATCAAGTAATACGCAGTATTTT. This sequence encodes CATSRSSNTQYF.

About this clone: At the DNA level, this CDR3 is encoded by other sequences in the same sample as well. CDR3 in amino acids: CASSLTGLDTQYF. The CDR3, as DNA: TGTGCCAGCAGCTTGACGGGGCTAGATACGCAGTATTTT. V is TRBV7-3 and J is TRBJ2-3; D is possibly TRBD1 or TRBD2 (5 bases each). The CDR3 is 13 amino acids. The germline V and J ends were trimmed by 3 bases and 5 bases, with 9 bases remaining between them. Germline CDR1 and CDR2: SGHTA and FQGTGA.

This chain connects TRBV30 to TRBJ1-1; D not certain. V shed 0 bases and J shed 6 bases, with 8 bases lying between them. CDR1 is GTSNPN and CDR2 is SVGIG in the germline V gene (reference sequence). This CDR3 has 12 amino acids. Written as DNA, the CDR3 is TGTGCCTGGAGTGTACTTGCAGCTGAAGCTTTCTTT. Its translation: CAWSVLAAEAFF. The entire variable domain, with the rest obtained from reference TRBV30 and TRBJ1-1, is as follows: SQTIHQWPATLVQPVGSPLSLECTVEGTSNPNLYWYRQAAGRGLQLLFYSVGIGQISSEVPQNLSASRPQDRQFILSSKKLLLSDSGFYLCAWSVLAAEAFFGQGTRLTVV.

The chain carries TRBV28 and TRBJ1-3; 7 bases map to TRBD1. Germline V CDR1 and CDR2: MDHEN, SYDVKM. CDR3 length: 14 amino acids. The trim removed 9 bases at V and 4 bases at J, leaving 9 bases unmatched. The CDR3 region has the DNA TGTGCCAGTACAGGGGTGGCCGCCGGAAACACCATATATTTT. It specifies CASTGVAAGNTIYF.

V gene TRBV18 combines with J gene TRBJ2-7; TRBD1 is a possible D gene (8 bases). Germline V gene data show CDR1 as KGHSH and CDR2 as LQKENI. Trimming pared 2 bases from V and 4 bases from J, leaving 15 bases between. CDR3 length: 15 residues. The CDR3 DNA reads TGTGCCAGCTCACCAACGAACAGGGGGGGATACGAGCAGTACTTC. Amino acid sequence: CASSPTNRGGYEQYF.

The J gene is TRBJ1-5, the V gene TRBV2, with D possibly matching TRBD1 (5 bases). V dropped 5 bases and J dropped 7 bases, with 15 bases sitting between them. The germline V gene encodes CDR1 SNHLY and CDR2 FYNNEI. The CDR3 has 14 residues. CDR3 bases: TGTGCCAGCAGTCCTGCCAGGGTCCAGCAGCCCCAGCATTTT. It specifies CASSPARVQQPQHF.

The table lists this clone with a count of one. V is TRBV19 and J is TRBJ1-4; D gene unclear. The V gene's germline CDR1 is LNHDA and CDR2 SQIVND (reference sequence). The CDR3 totals 12 residues. CDR3 coding DNA: TGTGCGGCGGGCGCAACTAATGAAAAACTGTTTTTT. Translation: CAAGATNEKLFF.

V and J are TRBV5-3 and TRBJ1-5; D perhaps matches TRBD1 (5 bases). TRBV5-3 is labeled an ORF, and its function is uncertain. This CDR3 region has 13 residues. Trimming left V 4 bases short and J 7 bases short, with 12 bases between. The CDR3 DNA is TGTGCCAGAAGCCCTCGGGGCGACCAGCCCCAGCATTTT. This encodes CARSPRGDQPQHF.

The chain employs TRBV27 and TRBJ2-7; maybe TRBD2 (6 bases). V was shortened by 1 base and J by 4 bases, with 11 bases between the two germline ends. Per germline, CDR1 MNHEY and CDR2 SMNVEV (reference sequence). There are 14 residues in the CDR3. CDR3 region: CASSLYGEAYEQYF. CDR3 nucleotide sequence: TGTGCCAGCAGTTTATATGGGGAGGCGTACGAGCAGTACTTC.

This clone was detected a few times. The chain recombines TRBV5-5 with TRBJ1-5; a possible D gene is TRBD1 (5 bases). The CDR3 totals 13 residues. Germline loops: CDR1 SGHKS, CDR2 YYEKEE (reference sequence). The V gene lost 0 bases and the J gene lost 7 bases, with 8 bases spanning the gap. DNA for the CDR3: TGTGCCAGCAGCTTGGGCAGGGAACAGCCCCAGCATTTT. Protein sequence: CASSLGREQPQHF.

Details on this clone: The sample holds other DNA sequences that translate to the same CDR3. The chain uses TRBV18 and TRBJ1-4; D remains ambiguous. CDR3 length: 14 residues. V shed 3 bases and J shed 3 bases, with 8 bases lying between them. CDR1 is KGHSH and CDR2 is LQKENI in the germline V gene. The CDR3 DNA follows: TGTGCCAGCTCACCGGGAGCGGCTAATGAAAAACTGTTTTTT. Amino acid sequence: CASSPGAANEKLFF.

This rearrangement joins TRBV30 to TRBJ1-2; D possibly corresponds to TRBD1 (5 bases). V was clipped by 5 bases and J by 5 bases, with 24 bases between them. This CDR3 has 16 residues. Germline V lookup: CDR1 GTSNPN, CDR2 SVGIG (reference sequence). The CDR3 nucleotides are TGTGCCTGGTGCCTCCGGGGGAGCGCCCATCTTTATGGCTACACCTTC. Amino acids: CAWCLRGSAHLYGYTF.